The rows below give T cell receptor beta chains drawn from one sample of a study of T cell repertoires in cytomegalovirus infection. TCRdb passed the reads through MiXCR, listing each CDR3 protein once. The table shows about 330,000 distinct CDR3 sequences, with more than 8% occurring only once. Sequences were obtained from PBMCs. Receptor source: a human donor in good health (CMV status not recorded). Some clones in this sample may be carry-over from other donors' samples. CDR3s include the opening cysteine and the closing phenylalanine or tryptophan.

cdr3_aa j_call v_call cdr3_length
CATRMGGREKLFF TRBJ1-4 TRBV12-3/TRBV12-4 13
CASSSMDRYNEKLFF TRBJ1-4 TRBV7-2 15
CASSRWTSALSSYNEQFF TRBJ2-1 TRBV7-7 18
CASRTGAGYTF TRBJ1-2 TRBV28 11
CASSYRGGVGEQFF TRBJ2-1 TRBV6-5 14
CASSLLKGANVLTF TRBJ2-6 TRBV27 14
CASSPTGLAGELFF TRBJ2-2 TRBV7-2 14
CASSPASGGSFEQFF TRBJ2-1 TRBV28 15
CASSLGALTGGFYEQYF TRBJ2-7 TRBV7-2 17
CAISERGTDTQYF TRBJ2-3 TRBV10-3 13
CASSGRTAGNTIYF TRBJ1-3 TRBV6-5 14
CASSLMGQIEAFF TRBJ1-1 TRBV7-2 13
CSARTDAGSPLHF TRBJ1-6 TRBV20-1 13
CAISPGQGEAKLFF TRBJ1-4 TRBV10-3 14
CASSLGGKARSGANVLTF TRBJ2-6 TRBV7-2 18
CSARGLTEFVYEQYF TRBJ2-7 TRBV20-1 15
CATLTPVMDYNEQFF TRBJ2-1 TRBV28 15
CASSPGPAGGYTF TRBJ1-2 TRBV7-9 13
CASRPLGLAGGYEQFF TRBJ2-1 TRBV6-6 16
CSATPLRQGIRSEAFF TRBJ1-1 TRBV20-1 16
CASSQEQGPYGYTF TRBJ1-2 TRBV4-3 14
CASIAPSDNEQFF TRBJ2-1 TRBV12-3/TRBV12-4 13
CASSSGTGVSYGYTF TRBJ1-2 TRBV7-2 15
CASRWDPSGNTIYF TRBJ1-3 TRBV11-2 14
CASSLEPSYRGGYTF TRBJ1-2 TRBV7-6 15
CASTPKSGLAYEQYF TRBJ2-7 TRBV7-9 15
CAWSVNAGSFGGYTF TRBJ1-2 TRBV30 15
CASSLTLNYGYTF TRBJ1-2 TRBV12-3/TRBV12-4 13
CASSQEQGSREQFF TRBJ2-1 TRBV3-1 14
CASSVSANLAEQYF TRBJ2-7 TRBV2 14
CASRTPGLHNEQFF TRBJ2-1 TRBV28 14